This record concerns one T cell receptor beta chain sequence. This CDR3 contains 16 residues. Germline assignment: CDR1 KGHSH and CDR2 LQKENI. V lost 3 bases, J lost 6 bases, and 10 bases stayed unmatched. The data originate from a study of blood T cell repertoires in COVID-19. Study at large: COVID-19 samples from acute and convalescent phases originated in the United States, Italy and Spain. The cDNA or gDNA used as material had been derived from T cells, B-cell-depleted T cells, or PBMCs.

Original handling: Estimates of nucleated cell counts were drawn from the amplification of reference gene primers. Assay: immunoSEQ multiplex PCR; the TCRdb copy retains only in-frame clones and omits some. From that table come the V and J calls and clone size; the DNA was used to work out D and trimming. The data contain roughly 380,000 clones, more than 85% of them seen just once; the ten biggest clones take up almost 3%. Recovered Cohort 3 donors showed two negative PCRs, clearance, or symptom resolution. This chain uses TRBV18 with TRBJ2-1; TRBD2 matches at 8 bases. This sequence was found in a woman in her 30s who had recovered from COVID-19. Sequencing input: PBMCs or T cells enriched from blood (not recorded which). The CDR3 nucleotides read TGTGCCAGCTCACCTCCCCTTAGCGGGATGGTCAATGAGCAGTTCTTC. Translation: CASSPPLSGMVNEQFF. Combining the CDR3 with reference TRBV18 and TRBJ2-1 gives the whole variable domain NAGVMQNPRHLVRRRGQEARLRCSPMKGHSHVYWYRQLPEEGLKFMVYLQKENIIDESGMPKERFSAEFPKEGPSILRIQQVVRGDSAAYFCASSPPLSGMVNEQFFGPGTRLTVL.